The clone carrying this TCR beta chain appeared many times. Time point denoted: newly diagnosed GD, antithyroid drugs for less than 3 months. The TCR library was made from RNA that had been extracted from PBMCs in TRIzol. CDR1 is SGHTA and CDR2 is FQGNSA in the germline V gene. V was trimmed by 1 base and J by 2 bases, leaving 15 bases between them. The CDR3 is 17 amino acids. These data come from a study of regulatory T cells in long-lasting Graves disease. According to the study, TCR beta libraries were built with iRepertoire HTBI primers and CDR3-region Arm-PCR. TCRdb fed the multiplex PCR reads into MiXCR, producing one record per CDR3 protein. There are under 700,000 distinct CDR3 sequences in the sample; 15% to 20% occur only once, and approximately 25% lies in the top ten. These data are also associated with another study on T cells in Graves' hyperthyroidism and ophthalmopathy.

The sample in question was peripheral blood mononuclear cells (PBMCs), obtained at new diagnosis, from a patient treated with antithyroid drugs. The rearrangement uses TRBV7-2 and TRBJ2-1, with a weak D call TRBD1 (5 bases). The receptor was isolated from a woman aged 35-60 years with Graves disease. The CDR3 sequence is CASSLEFDSSPYNEQFF. As DNA, the CDR3 is TGTGCCAGCAGCTTAGAGTTTGACAGTTCGCCCTACAATGAGCAGTTCTTC.